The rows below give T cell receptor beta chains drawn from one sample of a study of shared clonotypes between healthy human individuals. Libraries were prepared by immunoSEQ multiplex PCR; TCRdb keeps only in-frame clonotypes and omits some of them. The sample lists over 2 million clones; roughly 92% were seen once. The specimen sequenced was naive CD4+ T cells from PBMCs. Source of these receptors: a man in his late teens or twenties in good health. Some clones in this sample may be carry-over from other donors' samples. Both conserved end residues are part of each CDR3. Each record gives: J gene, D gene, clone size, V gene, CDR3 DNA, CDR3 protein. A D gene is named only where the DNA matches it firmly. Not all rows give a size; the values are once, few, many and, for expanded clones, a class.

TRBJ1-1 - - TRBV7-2 TGTGCCAGCAGCTTAACAGGTAACACTGAAGCTTTCTTT CASSLTGNTEAFF
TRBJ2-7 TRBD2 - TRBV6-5 TGTGCCAGCAGTTACCGAGAGGGAGGGCCCTACGAGCAGTACTTC CASSYREGGPYEQYF
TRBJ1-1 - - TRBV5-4 TGTGCCAGCAGCTTGAGGAGGGCCACTGAAGCTTTCTTT CASSLRRATEAFF
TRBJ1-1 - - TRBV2 TGTGCCAGCAGTGAGGAGCGGATTCGGAATACTTTCTTT CASSEERIRNTFF
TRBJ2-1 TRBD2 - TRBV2 TGTGCCAGCAGTGAAATGGCTAGCGGGAGCGATGAGCAGTTCTTC CASSEMASGSDEQFF
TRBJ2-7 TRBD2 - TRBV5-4 TGTGCCAGCAGCTTGCGGTCTAGCGGCACCTACGAGCAGTACTTC CASSLRSSGTYEQYF
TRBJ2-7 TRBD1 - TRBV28 TGTGCCAGCAGTTTGGGACAGGGGATTTCCTACGAGCAGTACTTC CASSLGQGISYEQYF
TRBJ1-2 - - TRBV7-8 TGTGCCAGCAGCCCCCAGGCTTTCTATGGCTACACCTTC CASSPQAFYGYTF
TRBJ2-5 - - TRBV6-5 TGTGCCAGCAAGACAGGCGGAGAGACCCAGTACTTC CASKTGGETQYF
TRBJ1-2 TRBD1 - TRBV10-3 TGTGCCATCAGCCGACAGGGCGGCGGCGATGGCTACACCTTC CAISRQGGGDGYTF
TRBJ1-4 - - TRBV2 TGTGCCAGCAGTGATGACAGAGAAAAACTGTTTTTT CASSDDREKLFF
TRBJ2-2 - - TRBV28 TGTGCCAGCACCCCATATAACACCGGGGAGCTGTTTTTT CASTPYNTGELFF
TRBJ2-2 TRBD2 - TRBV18 TGTGCCAGCTCACCATGGGCGGGAGACACCGGGGAGCTGTTTTTT CASSPWAGDTGELFF
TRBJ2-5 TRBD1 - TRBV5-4 TGTGCCAGCAGCTCCTCAAAACAGGGGGGAGAGACCCAGTACTTC CASSSSKQGGETQYF
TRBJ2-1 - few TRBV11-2 TGTGCCAGCAGCTTATTAGGCAATGAGCAGTTCTTC CASSLLGNEQFF
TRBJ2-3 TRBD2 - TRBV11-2 TGTGCCAGCAGCCCGGGGACTAGCGGTAATCCCACAGATACGCAGTATTTT CASSPGTSGNPTDTQYF